Listed here are 32 T cell receptor beta chains from one sample, sequenced in a study of T cell responses to AZD1222 COVID-19 vaccine. The protocol was immunoSEQ multiplex PCR, while the TCRdb copy is restricted to in-frame clones and leaves out a portion. Among under 130,000 clones listed, about 90% were seen once. Sample: peripheral blood, taken on day 0 of AZD1222 vaccination. The receptors were gathered from an adult in good health.

This clone was picked up one time. The chain employs TRBV12-3 or TRBV12-4 and TRBJ2-7, with TRBD1 as a possible D gene (6 bases). There are 12 residues in the CDR3. Trimming took off 8 bases at V and 2 bases at J, with 10 bases between the two ends. DNA for the CDR3: TGTGCCAGCTGCGACAGGACCTACGAGCAGTACTTC. As protein: CASCDRTYEQYF.

The V call is TRBV12-3 or TRBV12-4, the J call TRBJ1-5; D unresolved. Trimming shortened V by 6 bases and J by 5 bases, and 8 bases separated the two germline ends. This CDR3 comprises 12 residues. Here the CDR3 reads CASSPQHQPQHF. CDR3 coding DNA: TGTGCCAGCAGCCCTCAACATCAGCCCCAGCATTTT.

The chain combines TRBV2 with TRBJ1-2; 8 bases align to TRBD1. CDR1 and CDR2 from the germline V gene are SNHLY and FYNNEI. The junction had 7 bases not matched to a gene; V was cut back by 5 bases and J by 5 bases. The length of the CDR3 is 14 residues. The CDR3 reads CASSTQGARYGYTF. The CDR3, as DNA: TGTGCCAGCAGTACCCAGGGGGCGCGGTATGGCTACACCTTC.

The chain links TRBV5-8 to TRBJ2-5; no clear D gene. The V gene's germline CDR1 is SGHTS and CDR2 YDEGEE. The CDR3 is 15 residues long. Trimming removed 0 bases at V and 3 bases at J, with 12 bases between. The CDR3 loop reads CASSLGRQAEETQYF. CDR3 in DNA: TGTGCCAGCAGCTTGGGTCGTCAGGCCGAAGAGACCCAGTACTTC.

V is TRBV7-9 and J is TRBJ2-1; either TRBD1 or TRBD2 may fit D (6 bases each). Germline V gene data show CDR1 as SEHNR and CDR2 as FQNEAQ (reference sequence). Deletions cut 6 bases from V and 4 bases from J, with 19 bases between. The length of the CDR3 is 16 residues. CDR3 region: CASRAPGGPVYNEQFF. CDR3 DNA sequence: TGTGCCAGCAGAGCCCCTGGGGGGCCCGTTTACAATGAGCAGTTCTTC.

This chain joins TRBV28 and TRBJ2-1; D may correspond to TRBD1 or TRBD2 (5 bases each). Germline V gene sequence: CDR1 MDHEN, CDR2 SYDVKM. The CDR3 is made up of 15 amino acids. Trimming stripped 7 bases from V and 4 bases from J, with 17 bases between. In nucleotides, the CDR3 is TGTGCCAGCACTATGTCCGGGACGGTATACAATGAGCAGTTCTTC. Protein: CASTMSGTVYNEQFF. Supplemented by reference TRBV28 and TRBJ2-1, the full variable domain reads DVKVTQSSRYLVKRTGEKVFLECVQDMDHENMFWYRQDPGLGLRLIYFSYDVKMKEKGDIPEGYSVSREKKERFSLILESASTNQTSMYLCASTMSGTVYNEQFFGPGTRLTVL.

The chain is built from TRBV5-6 and TRBJ1-1, with 10 nucleotides matching TRBD1. The germline gives CDR1 SGHDT, CDR2 YYEEEE. The ends lost 4 bases at V and 6 bases at J; junction bases unmatched: 6. The CDR3 totals 14 residues. CDR3 nucleotide sequence: TGTGCCAGCAGCCGGACAGGGGGTTGGCCTGAAGCTTTCTTT. Protein sequence: CASSRTGGWPEAFF.

J is TRBJ1-5 and V is TRBV19, with unresolved D. Germline assignment: CDR1 LNHDA and CDR2 SQIVND (reference sequence). Trimming took off 5 bases at V and 2 bases at J, with 22 bases between the two ends. CDR3 length: 18 amino acids. CDR3 DNA: TGTGCCAGTAGTCCCCCAGAGAGGTGGGGAGAAGGCAATCAGCCCCAGCATTTT. Amino acid sequence: CASSPPERWGEGNQPQHF.

CDR3 in amino acids: CASSFSNPWAGLSYEQYF. The CDR3 nucleotides read TGTGCCAGCAGCTTCTCGAACCCATGGGCAGGGCTCTCCTACGAGCAGTACTTC. V gene TRBV11-2 combines with J gene TRBJ2-7, with a possible D match to TRBD1 (5 bases). Trimming pared 3 bases from V and 0 bases from J, leaving 21 bases between. The CDR3 consists of 18 residues. Germline assignment: CDR1 SGHAT and CDR2 FQNNGV.

The V gene is TRBV4-1, the J gene TRBJ2-7; D remains unclear. Trimming took 1 base from V and 4 from J, leaving 8 bases between them. Looked up from germline, CDR1 is MGHRA and CDR2 is YSYEKL. The CDR3 runs to 13 residues. The CDR3 protein is CASSQAIGYEQYF. The CDR3 region has the DNA TGCGCCAGCAGCCAAGCGATAGGGTACGAGCAGTACTTC.

J is TRBJ2-1 and V is TRBV15; TRBD2 aligns across 7 bases. J was trimmed by 9 bases and V by 5 bases; bases with no gene match: 13. The CDR3 is 15 amino acids. CDR1 is LNHNV and CDR2 is YYDKDF in the germline V gene (reference sequence). This CDR3 is CATSEGRSRGVEQFF. CDR3 nucleotide sequence: TGTGCCACCAGCGAGGGTCGTAGCCGGGGGGTTGAGCAGTTCTTC.

This chain joins TRBV5-1 and TRBJ2-1; D perhaps matches TRBD2 (5 bases). Germline V gene data show CDR1 as SGHRS and CDR2 as YFSETQ. The CDR3 contains 15 residues. Trimming took 0 bases from V and 14 from J, leaving 21 bases between them. The CDR3 region has the DNA TGCGCCAGCAGCTTGGCAGGACCCGGTTATAGGAGGAAGTTCTTC. Residues: CASSLAGPGYRRKFF.

The chain is built from TRBV9 and TRBJ2-7, with TRBD2 matching 8 bases. Trimming at V came to 2 bases and at J to 2 bases, leaving 9 bases not matched to a gene. The germline CDR1 and CDR2 sequences are SGDLS and YYNGEE. This CDR3 region has 16 residues. Here the CDR3 DNA reads TGTGCCAGCAGCGTCATTAGCGGGGTACCCACCTACGAGCAGTACTTC. As protein: CASSVISGVPTYEQYF.

The chain combines TRBV7-9 with TRBJ2-2, with D possibly being TRBD1 (6 bases). This CDR3 contains 15 residues. V was shortened by 4 bases and J by 6 bases, with 15 bases between the two germline ends. Per germline, CDR1 SEHNR and CDR2 FQNEAQ (reference sequence). CDR3 sequence reads: CASSSRDIYSGELFF. CDR3 in DNA: TGTGCCAGCAGCTCCCGGGACATCTATTCCGGGGAGCTGTTTTTT.

The CDR3 sequence is CASSFGQGNSPLHF. The CDR3 region has the DNA TGCGCCAGCAGCTTTGGACAGGGGAACTCACCCCTCCACTTT. J is TRBJ1-6 and V is TRBV5-1; 9 nucleotides agree with TRBD1. CDR1 and CDR2 from the germline V gene are SGHRS and YFSETQ. The trim removed 2 bases at V and 10 bases at J, leaving 4 bases unmatched. The CDR3 runs 14 residues.

This clone was found once. This sequence joins TRBV6-5 and TRBJ1-6; TRBD1 is a possible D gene (6 bases). The germline gives CDR1 MNHEY, CDR2 SVGAGI. This CDR3 is built from 14 residues. V lost 7 bases to trimming and J lost 6 bases, with 13 bases between them. The CDR3 nucleotides read TGTGCCAGCAACCGCCGAGGGGGTAATTCACCCCTCCACTTT. Translation gives CASNRRGGNSPLHF.

This CDR3 reads CASSLAAGAETQYF. CDR3 bases: TGTGCCAGCAGCTTAGCGGCGGGGGCGGAGACCCAGTACTTC. V gene TRBV7-9 combines with J gene TRBJ2-5; TRBD2 might be the D (7 bases). CDR1 and CDR2 from the germline V gene are SEHNR and FQNEAQ (reference sequence). Trimming shortened V by 0 bases and J by 5 bases, and 10 bases separated the two germline ends. CDR3 length equals 14 residues.

The chain is built from TRBV6-5 and TRBJ1-3; tentative D call: TRBD1 (5 bases). The CDR3 runs 12 residues. Germline CDR1 MNHEY, CDR2 SVGAGI. Trimming left V 6 bases short and J 7 bases short, with 10 bases between. CDR3 loop: CASRDSWNTIYF. CDR3 nucleotide sequence: TGTGCCAGCAGAGACAGTTGGAACACCATATATTTT.

The chain recombines TRBV13 with TRBJ2-1; TRBD2 is a possible D gene (7 bases). V lost 0 bases, J lost 7 bases, and 13 bases lay in between. The CDR3 loop spans 15 amino acids. Germline-derived CDR1 and CDR2 are PRHDT and FYEKMQ (reference sequence). The CDR3 nucleotides read TGTGCCAGCAGCTTAGGTCGCGGGGGCAGGAATGAGCAGTTCTTC. Translation: CASSLGRGGRNEQFF.

V usage is TRBV7-8 and J usage is TRBJ1-4; 9 bases fit TRBD1. Losses at the gene ends were 2 bases for V and 7 bases for J; bases not matched to a gene: 8. The CDR3 totals 16 residues. Germline V lookup: CDR1 SGHVS, CDR2 FQNEAQ. This CDR3 reads CASSLLQGARSEKLFF. The DNA of the CDR3 is TGTGCCAGCAGCTTATTACAGGGGGCAAGAAGTGAAAAACTGTTTTTT.

The chain employs TRBV29-1 and TRBJ2-7; D is uncertain. The V end lost 6 bases, the J end lost 3 bases, and 9 bases lay between the germline ends. The CDR3 totals 11 residues. Germline V gene lookup returns CDR1 SQVTM and CDR2 ANQGSEA. The CDR3 reads CSVLVIYEQYF. The CDR3 DNA follows: TGCAGCGTCCTCGTCATCTACGAGCAGTACTTC.

This rearrangement joins TRBV10-3 to TRBJ2-7, with 7 positions matching TRBD1. CDR1 is ENHRY and CDR2 is SYGVKD in the germline V gene. The CDR3 runs to 14 residues. The V gene end was trimmed by 10 bases and the J gene end by 3 bases; junction bases not matched to a gene: 12. The CDR3 protein is CATNPGQTYYEQYF. CDR3 nucleotide sequence: TGTGCCACTAACCCGGGACAGACCTACTACGAGCAGTACTTC.

The rearrangement joins TRBV6-6 to TRBJ1-4; tentatively, D is TRBD1 (6 bases). Germline V lookup: CDR1 MNHNY, CDR2 SVGAGI (reference sequence). The CDR3 has 15 residues. Trimming took off 6 bases at V and 5 bases at J, with 16 bases between the two ends. The CDR3 region is CASSSTDRTNEKLFF. CDR3 DNA: TGTGCCAGCAGCTCGACGGACAGAACAAATGAAAAACTGTTTTTT.

The rearrangement uses TRBV10-3 and TRBJ2-3; maybe TRBD2 (6 bases). CDR3 length equals 16 residues. V lost 2 bases and J 5 bases, leaving 17 bases between the germline ends. Germline values: CDR1 ENHRY, CDR2 SYGVKD. The CDR3 loop is CAISEKGRTGGDTQYF. In nucleotides, the CDR3 is TGTGCCATCAGTGAGAAGGGCAGGACCGGGGGAGATACGCAGTATTTT.

This clone was seen only a few times. The V call is TRBV27, the J call TRBJ2-2, with 11 bases lining up with TRBD2. V lost 6 bases and J lost 2; bases outside the gene matches: 8. Germline loops: CDR1 MNHEY, CDR2 SMNVEV (reference sequence). The CDR3 runs to 17 residues. The CDR3 loop is CASSPTSGGTNTGELFF. The CDR3 coding sequence is TGTGCCAGCAGCCCCACTAGCGGGGGCACTAACACCGGGGAGCTGTTTTTT.

The count of this clone is one. The chain has TRBV19 and TRBJ2-5; D gene ambiguous. The V gene lost 6 bases and the J gene lost 2 bases, with 10 bases spanning the gap. CDR3 length: 13 amino acids. Germline V CDR1 and CDR2: LNHDA, SQIVND (reference sequence). The CDR3 coding sequence is TGTGCCAGTAGCTTGGAGCGACAAGAGACCCAGTACTTC. Translation: CASSLERQETQYF.

Here the CDR3 reads CASSQERNTGELFF. The CDR3 DNA reads as TGCGCCAGCAGCCAAGAAAGAAACACCGGGGAGCTGTTTTTT. V and J are TRBV4-3 and TRBJ2-2; D is unresolved. The germline V and J ends were trimmed by 0 bases and 2 bases, with 4 bases remaining between them. CDR1 is LGHNA and CDR2 is YSLEER in the germline V gene. The CDR3 covers 14 residues.

This clone was found once. V usage is TRBV4-2 and J usage is TRBJ2-7; unclear D gene. The CDR3 loop spans 13 amino acids. V was cut by 0 bases and J by 6 bases, with 9 bases left in between. CDR1 is LGHNA, CDR2 YNFKEQ, per germline. The CDR3 sequence is CASSQDLTLEQYF. The CDR3 coding sequence is TGTGCCAGCAGCCAAGATCTGACTCTCGAGCAGTACTTC.

This clone was counted once. V is TRBV12-5 and J is TRBJ2-1; no clear D gene. There are 15 residues in the CDR3. The germline V and J ends were trimmed by 5 bases and 8 bases, with 19 bases remaining between them. From germline, CDR1 is LGHNT and CDR2 FRNRAP. In DNA, the CDR3 is TGTGCTAGTGGTCCCGCCCGGTCCCCCGTTTATGAGCAGTTCTTC. Translation: CASGPARSPVYEQFF. The entire variable domain, with the rest obtained from reference TRBV12-5 and TRBJ2-1, is as follows: DARVTQTPRHKVTEMGQEVTMRCQPILGHNTVFWYRQTMMQGLELLAYFRNRAPLDDSGMPKDRFSAEMPDATLATLKIQPSEPRDSAVYFCASGPARSPVYEQFFGPGTRLTVL.

The rearrangement links TRBV5-5 to TRBJ2-2; D possibly uses TRBD1 or TRBD2 (5 bases each). Germline V lookup: CDR1 SGHKS, CDR2 YYEKEE (reference sequence). Trimming cost V 0 bases and J 3 bases, with 9 bases left between them. This CDR3 region has 15 residues. CDR3 loop: CASSLGLGDTGELFF. The CDR3, as DNA: TGTGCCAGCAGCTTGGGGCTGGGGGACACCGGGGAGCTGTTTTTT.

The chain is built from TRBV28 and TRBJ1-6, with 10 nucleotides matching TRBD1. The CDR3 consists of 14 residues. CDR1 and CDR2 (germline): MDHEN, SYDVKM. Trimming took 8 bases from V and 8 from J; bases not matched to a gene: 6. The CDR3 sequence: CASCIGTGDSPLHF. The CDR3 nucleotides read TGTGCCAGCTGCATCGGGACAGGGGATTCACCCCTCCACTTT.

The gene calls are TRBV10-2 and TRBJ1-6; TRBD1 is a possible D gene (5 bases). The germline gives CDR1 WSHSY, CDR2 SAAADI. The V gene lost 8 bases and the J gene lost 5 bases, with 10 bases spanning the gap. There are 13 residues in the CDR3. CDR3 DNA: TGCGCCAGCTCCGGGACGGATAATTCACCCCTCCACTTT. Translating gives CASSGTDNSPLHF.